The 21 T cell receptor beta chains reported below all come from one sample, sequenced in a study of blood T cell repertoires in COVID-19. The repertoire was sequenced with immunoSEQ multiplex PCR; TCRdb's copy has only in-frame clones and lacks some. The data show approximately 210,000 clones, with around 82% seen just once and 3.6% held by the top ten. The sequenced material came from peripheral blood. Source of these receptors: a woman at least 80 years old with acute or convalescent COVID-19.

This rearrangement joins TRBV15 to TRBJ1-1; no firm D call. The CDR3 is 13 amino acids. Germline loops: CDR1 LNHNV, CDR2 YYDKDF (reference sequence). Trimming cost V 1 base and J 8 bases, with 11 bases left between them. The CDR3 region is CATSRVIGLEAFF. The CDR3 DNA reads as TGTGCCACCAGCAGAGTTATCGGACTGGAAGCTTTCTTT.

This clone was detected only a few times. The gene calls are TRBV5-8 and TRBJ1-4; D is unclear. The germline CDR1 and CDR2 sequences are SGHTS and YDEGEE. The CDR3 has 14 amino acids. Trimming removed 5 bases at V and 8 bases at J, with 16 bases between. CDR3 region: CASSLIQSREKLFF. CDR3 DNA: TGTGCCAGCAGTCTGATCCAGTCCCGAGAAAAACTGTTTTTT.

The chain employs TRBV2 and TRBJ1-1; D is uncertain. This CDR3 region has 14 residues. With 7 bases removed from V and 5 bases from J, the gap between germline ends came to 17 bases. Looked up from germline, CDR1 is SNHLY and CDR2 is FYNNEI. In DNA, the CDR3 is TGTGCCAGCATGCGACAAACCCTTGGTACTGAAGCTTTCTTT. As protein: CASMRQTLGTEAFF.

The rearrangement joins TRBV7-9 to TRBJ2-5; TRBD2 is a possible D gene (5 bases). Looked up from germline, CDR1 is SEHNR and CDR2 is FQNEAQ (reference sequence). V was trimmed by 5 bases and J by 1 base, leaving 17 bases between them. The CDR3 has 16 residues. CDR3 region: CASSAGPQDFQETQYF. The CDR3 region has the DNA TGTGCCAGCAGCGCCGGGCCTCAGGACTTCCAAGAGACCCAGTACTTC.

V usage is TRBV19 and J usage is TRBJ1-1; 8 bases fit TRBD1. The CDR3 length is 14 residues. Losses at the gene ends were 3 bases for V and 5 bases for J; bases not matched to a gene: 5. CDR1 is LNHDA and CDR2 is SQIVND in the germline V gene (reference sequence). The CDR3 loop reads CASSIEQGGTEAFF. CDR3 DNA sequence: TGTGCCAGTAGTATCGAACAGGGGGGGACTGAAGCTTTCTTT.

The chain uses TRBV11-1 and TRBJ1-1; no clear D. In germline, CDR1 is SGHAT, CDR2 FQDESV (reference sequence). This CDR3 contains 14 residues. Trimming pared 3 bases from V and 4 bases from J, leaving 12 bases between. DNA for the CDR3: TGTGCCAGCAGCTTTCTGGTTCGGGTCACTGAAGCTTTCTTT. Translated: CASSFLVRVTEAFF.

The rearrangement uses TRBV19 and TRBJ1-2; TRBD1 matches at 11 bases. V shed 6 bases and J 7 bases; nucleotides not matched to a gene: 7. The CDR3 runs 14 residues. Germline V CDR1 and CDR2: LNHDA, SQIVND (reference sequence). The CDR3 here is CASSLGQGAGGYTF. Written as DNA, the CDR3 is TGTGCCAGTAGCCTCGGACAGGGGGCGGGTGGCTACACCTTC.

The chain recombines TRBV19 with TRBJ1-2; TRBD1 is a possible D gene (6 bases). The V end was cut by 2 bases, the J end by 6 bases, with 10 bases between. Germline V CDR1 and CDR2: LNHDA, SQIVND (reference sequence). This CDR3 region has 13 residues. This CDR3 reads CASSIRQEDGYTF. For the CDR3, the DNA is TGTGCCAGTAGTATAAGACAGGAGGATGGCTACACCTTC.

V usage is TRBV11-3 and J usage is TRBJ1-4; D perhaps matches TRBD1 (6 bases). The CDR3 is made up of 14 amino acids. Germline V lookup: CDR1 SGHNT, CDR2 YENEEA. The V gene lost 3 bases and the J gene lost 4 bases, with 9 bases spanning the gap. The CDR3 coding sequence is TGTGCCAGCAGCTTTGGACAGATTAATGAAAAACTGTTTTTT. This sequence encodes CASSFGQINEKLFF.

The V call is TRBV29-1, the J call TRBJ2-3; 7 nucleotides match TRBD2. CDR1 and CDR2 from the germline V gene are SQVTM and ANQGSEA. V was clipped by 3 bases and J by 1 base; unmatched bases: 4. This CDR3 has 14 residues. As DNA, the CDR3 is TGCAGCGTTGATAAGCGGGGCGGCACAGATACGCAGTATTTT. Translating it yields CSVDKRGGTDTQYF.

V usage is TRBV12-3 or TRBV12-4 and J usage is TRBJ1-2; D might be TRBD1 (6 bases). V lost 6 bases and J 6 bases, leaving 14 bases between the germline ends. This CDR3 contains 13 residues. CDR3 sequence: CASRKGGENGYTF. The CDR3 region has the DNA TGTGCCAGCAGAAAAGGGGGGGAGAATGGCTACACCTTC.

The chain combines TRBV28 with TRBJ1-1, with D unresolved. CDR3 size: 13 residues. Germline V gene data show CDR1 as MDHEN and CDR2 as SYDVKM. V was cut by 8 bases and J by 0 bases, with 10 bases left in between. CDR3 sequence reads: CASLTLMNTEAFF. DNA of the CDR3: TGTGCCAGCCTCACGCTAATGAACACTGAAGCTTTCTTT.

This clone was seen just once. The chain combines TRBV9 with TRBJ1-3; D may be TRBD1 (5 bases). Germline CDR1 SGDLS, CDR2 YYNGEE. V lost 4 bases, J lost 0 bases, and 17 bases lay in between. The CDR3 is 17 amino acids. CDR3 sequence: CASSPAGLGHSGNTIYF. CDR3 DNA sequence: TGTGCCAGCAGCCCCGCAGGGTTGGGGCACTCTGGAAACACCATATATTTT.

This chain uses TRBV7-9 with TRBJ1-3; 7 positions agree with TRBD1. From germline, CDR1 is SEHNR and CDR2 FQNEAQ (reference sequence). Trimming took 4 bases from V and 0 from J; bases not matched to a gene: 3. The CDR3 has 15 residues. CDR3 sequence reads: CASSSGQFSGNTIYF. For the CDR3, the DNA is TGTGCCAGCAGCTCGGGACAGTTCTCTGGAAACACCATATATTTT.

The sample holds a few counts of this clone. The V gene is TRBV3-1 (or the pseudogene TRBV3-2), the J gene TRBJ1-1; the D gene is possibly TRBD1 (6 bases). The germline V and J ends were trimmed by 4 bases and 2 bases, with 14 bases remaining between them. Germline values: CDR1 LGHDT, CDR2 YNNKEL (reference sequence). This CDR3 is 15 amino acids long. The CDR3 region is CASSRQGPYNTEAFF. The CDR3 DNA reads as TGTGCCAGCAGCCGCCAGGGGCCGTACAACACTGAAGCTTTCTTT.

J is TRBJ1-1 and V is TRBV6-5; 9 positions match TRBD1. Germline-derived CDR1 and CDR2 are MNHEY and SVGAGI. V lost 6 bases to trimming and J lost 6 bases; unmatched junction nucleotides: 8. The CDR3 contains 14 residues. The CDR3 sequence is CASRAGDRVSEAFF. CDR3 bases: TGTGCCAGCAGGGCCGGGGACAGGGTCTCTGAAGCTTTCTTT.

The rearrangement uses TRBV6-6 and TRBJ2-7, with 9 bases matching TRBD1. The CDR3 has 13 residues. Germline V gene data show CDR1 as MNHNY and CDR2 as SVGAGI (reference sequence). J gave up 3 bases and V 6 bases, and 3 bases lay outside the gene matches. In nucleotides, the CDR3 is TGTGCCAGCAGACAGGGGGCAAGCTACGAGCAGTACTTC. Translating it yields CASRQGASYEQYF.

This sequence joins TRBV9 and TRBJ1-2; TRBD1 is a possible D gene (5 bases). The CDR3 consists of 13 residues. Trimming removed 5 bases from V and 7 bases from J, with 15 bases in between. From germline, CDR1 is SGDLS and CDR2 YYNGEE. Written as DNA, the CDR3 is TGTGCCAGCAGAGGTACCTGGGGCGGTGGCTACACCTTC. Residues: CASRGTWGGGYTF.

This clone has a single count. This chain uses TRBV19 with TRBJ1-4, with TRBD1 identical over 9 bases. The CDR3 is made up of 16 amino acids. V lost 5 bases, J lost 4 bases, and 8 bases stayed unmatched. Germline CDR1 reads LNHDA; CDR2 reads SQIVND (reference sequence). This CDR3 is CASSLLLDRGNEKLFF. In DNA form, the CDR3 reads TGTGCCAGTAGTCTTCTATTGGACAGGGGTAATGAAAAACTGTTTTTT. Full variable domain (missing parts from reference TRBV19 and TRBJ1-4): DGGITQSPKYLFRKEGQNVTLSCEQNLNHDAMYWYRQDPGQGLRLIYYSQIVNDFQKGDIAEGYSVSREKKESFPLTVTSAQKNPTAFYLCASSLLLDRGNEKLFFGSGTQLSVL.

V and J are TRBV7-2 and TRBJ2-1; 11 positions match TRBD2. The CDR3 extends over 16 amino acids. The junction had 13 bases not matched to a gene; V was cut back by 5 bases and J by 10 bases. CDR1 is SGHTA, CDR2 FQGNSA, per germline. This CDR3 reads CASSVSSGGYVREQFF. DNA for the CDR3: TGTGCCAGCAGCGTTTCTAGCGGGGGGTATGTTAGGGAGCAGTTCTTC.

The chain carries TRBV7-2 and TRBJ2-1; TRBD1 might be the D (6 bases). Per germline, CDR1 SGHTA and CDR2 FQGNSA. Trimming removed 5 bases at V and 9 bases at J, with 17 bases between. The CDR3 length is 14 residues. Written as DNA, the CDR3 is TGTGCCAGCAGCCAAGTAGGGGGACGCGGTGAGCAGTTCTTC. Translated, it gives CASSQVGGRGEQFF. The variable domain in full, with the rest retrieved from reference TRBV7-2 and TRBJ2-1, is GAGVSQSPSNKVTEKGKDVELRCDPISGHTALYWYRQSLGQGLEFLIYFQGNSAPDKSGLPSDRFSAERTGGSVSTLTIQRTQQEDSAVYLCASSQVGGRGEQFFGPGTRLTVL.